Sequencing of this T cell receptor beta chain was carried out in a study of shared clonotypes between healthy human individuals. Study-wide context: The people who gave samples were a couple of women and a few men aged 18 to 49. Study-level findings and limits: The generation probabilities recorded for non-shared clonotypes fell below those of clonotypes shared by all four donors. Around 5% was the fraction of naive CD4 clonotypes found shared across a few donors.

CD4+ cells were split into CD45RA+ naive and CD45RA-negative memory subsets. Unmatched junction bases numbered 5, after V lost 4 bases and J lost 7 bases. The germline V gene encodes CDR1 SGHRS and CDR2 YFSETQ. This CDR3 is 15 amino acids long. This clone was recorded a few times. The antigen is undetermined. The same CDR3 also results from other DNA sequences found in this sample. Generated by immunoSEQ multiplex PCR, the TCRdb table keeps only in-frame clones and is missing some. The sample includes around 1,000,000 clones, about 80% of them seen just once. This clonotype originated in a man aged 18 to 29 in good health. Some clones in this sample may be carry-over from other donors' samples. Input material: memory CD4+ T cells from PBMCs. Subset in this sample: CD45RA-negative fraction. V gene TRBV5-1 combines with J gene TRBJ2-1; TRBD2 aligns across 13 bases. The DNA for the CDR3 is TGCGCCAGCAGCCTCGGGACTAGCGGGAAAAATGAGCAGTTCTTC. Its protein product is CASSLGTSGKNEQFF.